A selection of T cell receptor beta chains follows, all from one sample in a study of CD8+CD57+ T cells in acquired aplastic anemia. A single record per CDR3 protein comes from TCRdb applying MiXCR to the reads. The profile covers fewer than 150,000 distinct CDR3 sequences, with roughly 50% appearing a single time and 2.5% to 3% taken by the ten largest. The source material was sorted CD4+, CD8+, or CD8+CD57+ T cells (not recorded which) from PBMCs. These receptors all stem from a human donor in good health, serving as a control. Both conserved end residues are part of each CDR3. Fields, in order: CDR3 protein, V gene, D gene. A D gene is named only where the DNA matches it firmly.

CDR3 protein: CATPGGGGYTF; V gene: TRBV15; D gene: TRBD1
CDR3 protein: CSAIDGGGGEQFF; V gene: TRBV29-1; D gene: .
CDR3 protein: CASSTTTGTNGYTF; V gene: TRBV9; D gene: .
CDR3 protein: CSVGARDQPQHF; V gene: TRBV29-1; D gene: .
CDR3 protein: CASSRDLGGQETQYF; V gene: TRBV6-4; D gene: .
CDR3 protein: CASSLRAAEISPLHF; V gene: TRBV7-6; D gene: .
CDR3 protein: CASSPLSVGIQYF; V gene: TRBV12-3/TRBV12-4; D gene: .
CDR3 protein: CATSDATDSVHNEQFF; V gene: TRBV24-1; D gene: .
CDR3 protein: CSARATSGAETQYF; V gene: TRBV20-1; D gene: TRBD2
CDR3 protein: CASNRVDTEAFF; V gene: TRBV12-3/TRBV12-4; D gene: .
CDR3 protein: CASNIRGGGETQYF; V gene: TRBV7-9; D gene: .
CDR3 protein: CASRGRAYEQYF; V gene: TRBV10-1; D gene: .
CDR3 protein: CASSAGTGAGNQPQHF; V gene: TRBV9; D gene: TRBD1
CDR3 protein: CASSFAAGNTIYF; V gene: TRBV12-3/TRBV12-4; D gene: .
CDR3 protein: CASSQTGSMSNYGYTF; V gene: TRBV6-1; D gene: TRBD1
CDR3 protein: CSAWTVQGGELFF; V gene: TRBV20-1; D gene: .
CDR3 protein: CASSYTPSGGDPGEQFF; V gene: TRBV9; D gene: TRBD2
CDR3 protein: CASSLALLADEQYF; V gene: TRBV7-2; D gene: TRBD2
CDR3 protein: CASSRNRDPGYTF; V gene: TRBV11-2; D gene: .
CDR3 protein: CASSGQGFGELFF; V gene: TRBV2; D gene: TRBD1
CDR3 protein: CASSLQGAYEQYF; V gene: TRBV5-4; D gene: TRBD1
CDR3 protein: CAISVRGEYTEAFF; V gene: TRBV10-3; D gene: .
CDR3 protein: CASSLGGLTGAGGYTF; V gene: TRBV7-4; D gene: .
CDR3 protein: CASSVGTGTGGGEQYF; V gene: TRBV9; D gene: TRBD1
CDR3 protein: CASSLVGVAGNTIYF; V gene: TRBV7-2; D gene: .
CDR3 protein: CTSSSRGAGQASYGYTF; V gene: TRBV11-2; D gene: .
CDR3 protein: CASSPTGGVTGELFF; V gene: TRBV5-4; D gene: .
CDR3 protein: CATSWGLAGLSSYNEQFF; V gene: TRBV15; D gene: TRBD2
CDR3 protein: CSARMNEQFF; V gene: TRBV20-1; D gene: .
CDR3 protein: CASSLDRVYEQYF; V gene: TRBV7-2; D gene: .
CDR3 protein: CSARDRAAWQPQHF; V gene: TRBV20-1; D gene: TRBD1
CDR3 protein: CASSRPGQGRGEQYF; V gene: TRBV2; D gene: TRBD1
CDR3 protein: CSVARDRTYEQYF; V gene: TRBV29-1; D gene: TRBD1
CDR3 protein: CAIRGRTENTGELFF; V gene: TRBV10-3; D gene: .
CDR3 protein: CASSLDTQYF; V gene: TRBV7-9; D gene: .
CDR3 protein: CASSLRTGLSYEQYF; V gene: TRBV12-3/TRBV12-4; D gene: TRBD1
CDR3 protein: CASHPIPNNNSPLHF; V gene: TRBV25-1; D gene: .
CDR3 protein: CASSLEGNEKLFF; V gene: TRBV5-1; D gene: .
CDR3 protein: CASSGTGANQPQHF; V gene: TRBV2; D gene: .
CDR3 protein: CSVQEPGTGGSYTF; V gene: TRBV29-1; D gene: TRBD1
CDR3 protein: CSAASVSMGEQYF; V gene: TRBV29-1; D gene: .
CDR3 protein: CASSPAETDETQYF; V gene: TRBV18; D gene: .
CDR3 protein: CAISEPRGTGSYEQYF; V gene: TRBV10-3; D gene: TRBD1